The sequence of this T cell receptor beta chain was determined in a study of cytomegalovirus exposure and HLA in healthy donors (dated by TCRdb to the late 2010s). About the investigation overall: According to an earlier analysis of several hundred of the donors, some 180 million T cells yielded roughly 110 million unique TCR beta sequences and 276 Gb of sequence data. An early release covering 500 to 750 HLA-typed donors comprised approximately 290 gigabases of sequencing data and around 80 million unique TCR sequences. The genetic ancestry cluster associated with self-reported Caucasian donors included about 84% of the roughly 400 genotyped donors. The study aimed to test whether cataloging public T cell receptors could reveal signatures of past pathogen exposure. The T cell repertoires of 700 or so subjects were profiled by immunosequencing and related to cytomegalovirus serostatus. A separate validation cohort of about 110 different subjects was used in addition to the 666-subject first cohort. High-throughput TCR immunosequencing, statistical association of individual TCRs with disease status, and machine learning were combined to predict cytomegalovirus infection status. A later analysis re-analyzed previously published TCR beta repertoires from about 600 donors and added high-resolution HLA genotyping to study TCR occurrence patterns. In the later analysis, no new phenotypic data were used to find candidate immune exposures; instead, reliance was placed on TCR beta sequences and their occurrence across donors. An earlier analysis of about 600 of the donors used high-throughput TCR beta sequencing to judge whether each TCR beta V gene segment behaved as functional or pseudogenic. Donor age, sex, ethnicity and CMV serostatus were compiled alongside the repertoire data. A later genetic analysis took genome-wide SNP genotypes for about 55% of the roughly 700 donors and used that subset as a discovery cohort. All discovery cohort repertoires had been generated on a single sequencing platform. HLA typing covered class I and class II loci at four-digit resolution. The number of typed donors differed by locus: about 620-640 for A, B, C, DRB1 and DQB1; some 540 for DQA1; 606 for DPA1; and about 450 for DPB1. Five DR-DQ haplotypes were treated as single units for association and clustering because of strong linkage in the cohort. Among about 400 genotyped donors of the cohort, an average of roughly 230,000 unique TCR beta nucleotide sequences was sequenced per donor, of which about 19% were non-productive.

CDR1 and CDR2 were assigned from the germline V gene as KGHSH and LQKENI. V is shortened by 1 base, J by 10 bases, and the region joining them spans 17 bases. The CDR3 sequence holds 16 residues, the cysteine and phenylalanine included. Solely the CDR3 DNA is kept, with 48 bases framed from the first base. Library preparation employed the immunoSEQ multiplex PCR assay. For the multiplex PCR, a mixture combining 60 forward primers for TCR Vbeta segments and 13 reverse primers for TCR Jbeta segments was used. Amplification of the CDR3 region of rearranged TCR beta genes was performed with a multiplex PCR assay on genomic DNA. The amplified TCR beta libraries were sequenced on the Illumina HiSeq System as 87-base-pair reads. As for how the authors treated the data: A later analysis counted some 74 million unique TCR beta chains across the 550 to 750 repertoires, and roughly 10 million of these chains were shared by at least two donors. Raw reads were error-corrected and collapsed into unique sequences by a nearest-neighbor algorithm in which closely related sequences were merged to remove PCR and sequencing errors. To assign V, D and J gene segments, CDR3 sequences were aligned to IMGT reference sequences. For a sequence to be retained, a match of at least six nucleotides was required to both a V gene segment and a J gene segment. Rearrangements were classified as productive when the CDR3 lacked stop codons and remained in frame with V and J, and all other rearrangements were classified as non-productive. Following IMGT convention, CDR3 was defined as the stretch from the second conserved V-encoded cysteine up to the conserved J-encoded phenylalanine. Sequences without an unambiguous match to a single V gene segment were excluded from the earlier analysis of a few hundred of the donors. In an earlier analysis of approximately 500 of the donors, a V segment was called functional when productive rearrangements were above 56.7%, and segregating when the standard deviation between donors exceeded 5%. A statistical classification framework was built for diagnosing cytomegalovirus status from the catalog of TCR beta chain sequences. A later analysis assigned V and J genes by comparing TCR nucleotide sequences with IMGT/GENE-DB human TR gene sequences. In a later analysis, CDR3 sequences and most-parsimonious VDJ recombination scenarios were assigned using the TCRdist pipeline. In a later analysis, every TCR beta chain was defined by the combination of its CDR3 amino acid sequence and its V-gene family, and reads without a unique V-gene family were dropped. As a way to deal with suspected cross-contamination and a sequencing artifact, a later analysis dropped 450 to 600 nucleotide sequences that were highly shared and had low generation probability. In a later analysis, a clonal expansion index for each public chain was calculated from normalized within-repertoire ranks of inferred template counts. In a later analysis, generation probabilities were computed with a VDJ recombination model fitted to out-of-frame rearrangements, and the resulting probabilities were checked against IGoR. Hypergeometric tests were used in a later analysis to score TCR-TCR, TCR-HLA and TCR-CMV co-occurrence, with a repertoire-size bias correction applied to the TCR pairs. A later analysis estimated false discovery rates by permuting HLA or CMV assignments 20 times. A later analysis grouped co-occurring TCRs with DBSCAN, adding TCRdist sequence similarity when clustering within HLA-allele-positive subsets. Repertoires with fewer than 30,000 or more than 120,000 public chains were left out of co-occurrence clustering, as were four to six repertoires with anomalous nucleotide sharing. Entries here come from immuneACCESS through TCRdb and include only in-frame sequences with V and J called. Some clones fail to appear in such tables; in the studies checked, an unresolved V gene covers under half of the shortfall, and the cause of the remainder is unknown. The D gene and trimming were derived from the DNA, and the V and J assignments and clone size from that table. This sample is represented by about 180,000 clones; around 85% of them were singletons. Of the sample, 1% is held by the ten largest clones.

A word on this clone: No cognate antigen has been identified for it. No clone much larger than this one lies a single base away; base qualities are absent.

In total, roughly 670 healthy bone marrow donors made up the cohort. At the time of sampling, all cohort members were nominally healthy, though unrecorded immune exposures were likely present. The donor tested CMV seronegative and was one of the 352 seronegative cohort members. A peripheral blood sample was provided by each donor, and peripheral blood mononuclear cells were used for TCR beta sequencing. The Qiagen DNeasy Blood Extraction Kit was used to extract genomic DNA from the blood cell samples. What the work shows at the level of the full study, not this receptor alone: In a later analysis, most CMV-associated TCR beta chains were found to appear HLA-restricted, with HLA associations seemingly driven largely by CMV exposure. The 87-base-pair reads could not distinguish some IMGT-functional V segments, including TRBV6-2 and TRBV6-3, so those segments were excluded. When HLA alleles, especially DR and DQ, strongly co-occurred, TCR associations were difficult to assign to individual alleles. A later analysis reported that several top co-occurrence clusters appeared linked to parvovirus B19, influenza, CMV and Epstein-Barr virus. Most TCR sequences were observed very rarely across donors, whereas some public TCRs were present in many individuals. The study gave a list of over 150 TCR beta chains associated with cytomegalovirus. Correlated functional status among segregating V segments might reflect linkage disequilibrium, but an unknown experimental factor could not be ruled out. The only immune exposure information available for the cohort was CMV serostatus. Because some donors lacked HLA typing at each locus, the association tests relied only on the typed subset. It was suggested by the authors that the approach could potentially be generalized to other disease states and immunological phenotypes. A few of the identified cytomegalovirus-associated TCR beta chains were confirmed in vitro to be specific for cytomegalovirus antigens. At a false discovery rate of 0.05, a later analysis linked 16,951 TCR beta sequences to specific HLA alleles. A cluster of highly shared sequence variants was judged likely to represent a technical artifact of the sequencing pipeline. A later genetic analysis associated a missense DCLRE1C variant with V-gene and J-gene trimming of TCR beta chains, and an independent cohort replicated the association. In this cohort, only TCR beta chains were sequenced, and detectable features were limited by the absence of alpha or paired-chain data. A later analysis found that HLA-associated TCR beta chains were more clonally expanded and had lower generation probabilities than equally common non-associated chains. A later genetic analysis reported fewer N-insertions in productive TCRs among donors in an Asian-associated ancestry cluster than the roughly 650-donor mean. In an earlier analysis of fewer than 750 of the donors, most TCR beta V segments were observed in productive rearrangements about 90% or about 30% of the time, broadly matching IMGT annotations. The classifier was reported to diagnose cytomegalovirus status with high specificity and sensitivity in both the original cohort and the validation cohort. A further reported finding was that TCR beta sequences accurately predicted the HLA-A and HLA-B alleles for most subjects in the first cohort. According to a later analysis, TCR association rates differed among HLA loci, with DRB1 alleles showing the most associated TCRs and HLA-C alleles showing the fewest. About 17 rarely observed V segments, including chromosome 9 orphons, were excluded from the earlier analysis of 550 to 700 of the donors because counts were too low. The presence/absence analyses assumed that sequencing depth was roughly uniform across donors, and that assumption may not be true.

Recombination connected TRBV18 to TRBJ1-6, with no confident D gene call. Material for sequencing was PBMCs. The clonotype originates from a boy under 10 years old in good health and CMV-seronegative. The sequenced DNA: TGTGCCAGCTCACCACGTCGGGGAGGTGGAGAATCACCCCTCCACTTT. Translated, this is CASSPRRGGGESPLHF.